These T cell receptor beta chains were read from a single sample in a study of CD8+CD57+ T cells in acquired aplastic anemia. TCRdb reanalysed the reads using MiXCR and keeps one entry per CDR3 protein. The data show about 180,000 distinct CDR3 sequences, over 40% seen once. What was sequenced was sorted CD4+, CD8+, or CD8+CD57+ T cells (not recorded which) from PBMCs. The source is a human donor with aplastic anemia. CDR3s leave out the opening cysteine and the closing phenylalanine or tryptophan.

V gene	CDR3 length	CDR3 protein
TRBV11-1	13	ASSHPGPSNYGYT
TRBV7-2	13	ASSPSRQGAGELF
TRBV20-1	12	SADGTSGGYEQY
TRBV19	10	ASSIDRVWQY
TRBV5-4	11	ASSYGQARGYT
TRBV6-2/TRBV6-3	13	ASKILAGGGETQY
TRBV7-6	14	ASSASLGQGNTEAF
TRBV7-2	13	ASSPGGAGANVLT
TRBV19	15	ASSIGWGRHSNQPQH
TRBV20-1	8	SAAHSGYT
TRBV5-5	12	ASIPEMSLKNLF
TRBV10-3	11	AIAREGTGELF
TRBV25-1	13	ASSEFKGSYNEQF
TRBV4-3	13	ASSQAPVSNQPQH
TRBV7-8	11	ASSFRLYNEQF
TRBV20-1	12	SASPGRGYNEQF
TRBV20-1	11	SARFSGGETQY
TRBV28	13	ASRGFSGIEVTQY
TRBV20-1	10	SARDMGGERF
TRBV6-5	11	ASSYEGKETQY
TRBV5-6	11	ASSLVAGVGQY
TRBV3-1	12	ASSQAGVTYEQY